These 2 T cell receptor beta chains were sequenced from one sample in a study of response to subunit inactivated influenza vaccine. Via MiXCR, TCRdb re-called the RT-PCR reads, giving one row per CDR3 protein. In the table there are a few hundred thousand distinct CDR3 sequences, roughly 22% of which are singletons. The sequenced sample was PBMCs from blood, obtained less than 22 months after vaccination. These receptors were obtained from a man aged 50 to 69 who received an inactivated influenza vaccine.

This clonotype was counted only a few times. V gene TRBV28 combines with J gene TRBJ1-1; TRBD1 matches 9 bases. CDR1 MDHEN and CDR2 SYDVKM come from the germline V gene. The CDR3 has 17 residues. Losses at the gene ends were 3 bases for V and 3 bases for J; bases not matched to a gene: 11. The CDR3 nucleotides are TGTGCCAGCAGTTTTATAGCCCGGGGACAGGGAGACACTGAAGCTTTCTTT. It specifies CASSFIARGQGDTEAFF.

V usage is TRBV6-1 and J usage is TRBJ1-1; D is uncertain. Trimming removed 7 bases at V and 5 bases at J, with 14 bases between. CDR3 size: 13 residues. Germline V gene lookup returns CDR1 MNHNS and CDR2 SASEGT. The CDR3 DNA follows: TGTGCCAGCACCAAAGGCCCTAGGACTGAAGCTTTCTTT. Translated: CASTKGPRTEAFF.